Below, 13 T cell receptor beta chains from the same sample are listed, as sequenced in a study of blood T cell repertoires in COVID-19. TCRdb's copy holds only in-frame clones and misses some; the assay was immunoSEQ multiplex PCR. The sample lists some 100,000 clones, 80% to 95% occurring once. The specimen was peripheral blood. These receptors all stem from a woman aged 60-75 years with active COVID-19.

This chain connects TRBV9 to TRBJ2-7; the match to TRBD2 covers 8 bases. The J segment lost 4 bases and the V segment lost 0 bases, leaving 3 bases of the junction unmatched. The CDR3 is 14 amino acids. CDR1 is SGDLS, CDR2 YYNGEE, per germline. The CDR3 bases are TGTGCCAGCAGCGTAGCTGGGACTAGTTACGAGCAGTACTTC. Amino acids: CASSVAGTSYEQYF.

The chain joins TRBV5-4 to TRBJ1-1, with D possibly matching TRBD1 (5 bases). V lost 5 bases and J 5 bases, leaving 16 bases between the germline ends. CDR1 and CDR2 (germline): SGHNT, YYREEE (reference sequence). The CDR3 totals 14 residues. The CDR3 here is CASRGFNGQTEAFF. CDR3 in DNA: TGTGCCAGCAGGGGTTTTAATGGACAAACTGAAGCTTTCTTT.

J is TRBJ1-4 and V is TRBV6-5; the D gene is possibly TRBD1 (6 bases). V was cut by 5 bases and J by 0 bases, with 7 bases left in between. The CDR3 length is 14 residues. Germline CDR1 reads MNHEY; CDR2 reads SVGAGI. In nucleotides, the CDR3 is TGTGCCAGCAGTCGGACAGCAACTAATGAAAAACTGTTTTTT. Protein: CASSRTATNEKLFF.

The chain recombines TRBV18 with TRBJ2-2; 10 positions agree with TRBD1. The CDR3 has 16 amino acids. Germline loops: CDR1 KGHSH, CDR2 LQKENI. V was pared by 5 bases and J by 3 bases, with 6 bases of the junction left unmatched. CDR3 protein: CASSGGQGPYTGELFF. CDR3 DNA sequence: TGTGCCAGCTCAGGGGGACAGGGGCCCTACACCGGGGAGCTGTTTTTT.

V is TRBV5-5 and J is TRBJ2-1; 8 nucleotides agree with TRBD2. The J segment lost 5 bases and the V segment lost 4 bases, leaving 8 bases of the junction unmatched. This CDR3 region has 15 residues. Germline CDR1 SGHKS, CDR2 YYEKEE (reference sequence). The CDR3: CASSRTGGTNNEQFF. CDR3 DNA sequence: TGTGCCAGCAGCAGGACGGGGGGGACAAACAATGAGCAGTTCTTC.

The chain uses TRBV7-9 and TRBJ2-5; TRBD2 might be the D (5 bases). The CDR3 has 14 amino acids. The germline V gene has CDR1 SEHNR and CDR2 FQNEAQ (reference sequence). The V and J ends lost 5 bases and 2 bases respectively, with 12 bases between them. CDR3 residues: CASSRTGKQETQYF. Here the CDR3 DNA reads TGTGCCAGCAGCCGCACGGGAAAACAAGAGACCCAGTACTTC. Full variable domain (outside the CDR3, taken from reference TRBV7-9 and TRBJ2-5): DTGVSQNPRHKITKRGQNVTFRCDPISEHNRLYWYRQTLGQGPEFLTYFQNEAQLEKSRLLSDRFSAERPKGSFSTLEIQRTEQGDSAMYLCASSRTGKQETQYFGPGTRLLVL.

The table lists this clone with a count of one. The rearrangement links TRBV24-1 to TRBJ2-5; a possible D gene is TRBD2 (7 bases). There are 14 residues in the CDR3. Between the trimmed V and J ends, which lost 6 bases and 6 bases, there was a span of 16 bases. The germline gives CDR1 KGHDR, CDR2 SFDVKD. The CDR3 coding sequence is TGTGCCACCAGTCGGGGGGCAGGGCTAAAGACCCAGTACTTC. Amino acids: CATSRGAGLKTQYF.

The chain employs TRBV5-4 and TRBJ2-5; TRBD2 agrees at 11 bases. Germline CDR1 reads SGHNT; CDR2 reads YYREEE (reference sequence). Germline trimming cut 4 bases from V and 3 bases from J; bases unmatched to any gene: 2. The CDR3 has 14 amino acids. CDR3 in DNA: TGTGCCAGCAGCCCGGGACTAGCGGAAGAGACCCAGTACTTC. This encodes CASSPGLAEETQYF.

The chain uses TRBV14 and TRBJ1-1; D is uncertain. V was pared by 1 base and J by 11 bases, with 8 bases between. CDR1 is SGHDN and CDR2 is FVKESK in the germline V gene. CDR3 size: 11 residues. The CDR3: CASSQGPGAFF. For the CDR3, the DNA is TGTGCCAGCAGCCAAGGTCCTGGCGCTTTCTTT.

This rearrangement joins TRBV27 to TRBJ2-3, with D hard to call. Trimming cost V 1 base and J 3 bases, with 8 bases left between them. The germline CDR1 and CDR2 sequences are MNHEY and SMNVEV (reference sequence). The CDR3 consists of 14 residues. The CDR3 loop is CASSLYPGTDTQYF. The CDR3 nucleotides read TGTGCCAGCAGTTTATATCCGGGTACAGATACGCAGTATTTT.

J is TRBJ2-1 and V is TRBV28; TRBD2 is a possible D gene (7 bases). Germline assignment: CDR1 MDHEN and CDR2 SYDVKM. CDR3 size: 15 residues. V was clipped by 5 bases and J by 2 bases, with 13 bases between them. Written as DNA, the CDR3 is TGTGCCAGCAGTACGGGGGGCGCCACCTACAATGAGCAGTTCTTC. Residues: CASSTGGATYNEQFF. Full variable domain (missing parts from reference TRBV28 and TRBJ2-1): DVKVTQSSRYLVKRTGEKVFLECVQDMDHENMFWYRQDPGLGLRLIYFSYDVKMKEKGDIPEGYSVSREKKERFSLILESASTNQTSMYLCASSTGGATYNEQFFGPGTRLTVL.

CDR3 sequence reads: CASSNSYGGQTNTGELFF. The CDR3 DNA sequence: TGTGCCAGCAGTAACTCTTATGGGGGACAGACGAACACCGGGGAGCTGTTTTTT. The J gene is TRBJ2-2, the V gene TRBV28; 7 bases are shared with TRBD1. CDR1 is MDHEN, CDR2 SYDVKM, per germline. V shed 5 bases, J shed 0 bases, and the junction held 12 bases outside the gene matches. This CDR3 has 18 residues.

The CDR3, as DNA: TGTGCCAGCAGTCCACTGGGCGGGGGTTCCACAGATACGCAGTATTTT. Translated, it gives CASSPLGGGSTDTQYF. The chain uses TRBV28 and TRBJ2-3; 7 nucleotides line up with TRBD2. Germline V gene data show CDR1 as MDHEN and CDR2 as SYDVKM. The CDR3 loop spans 16 amino acids. V lost 5 bases to trimming and J lost 2 bases; unmatched junction nucleotides: 10.